This TCR beta chain was profiled in a study of T cells in Graves' hyperthyroidism and ophthalmopathy. General observations from the study: Blood also showed most of the thyroid clonotypes that were expanded above 0.001.

The trim removed 7 bases at V and 2 bases at J, leaving 10 bases unmatched. The V gene's germline CDR1 is SGDLS and CDR2 YYNGEE. CDR3 length: 15 residues. For this clonotype: Its antigen remains unknown.

These patients, aged 18 to 65, had recently diagnosed hyperthyroidism lasting under 2 months. Patients were excluded for uncontrolled infection, other autoimmune disease, pregnancy or lactation. The PBMCs were taken from roughly 9.3 ml of fresh peripheral blood. TCR beta CDR3 region amplification was performed from RNA transcripts. The HTBI set primed first-round TCR CDR3 RT-PCR. Using its own MiXCR run on the multiplex PCR reads, TCRdb lists one record per CDR3 protein. The sample carries some 250,000 distinct CDR3 sequences, approximately 15% recorded once. J is TRBJ2-3 and V is TRBV9; 7 nucleotides match TRBD2. The clonotype originates from a woman aged 40 to 55 with Graves' hyperthyroidism that later progressed to Graves' ophthalmopathy. The sample comprised blood. CDR3 sequence: CASGHGRELTDTQYF. Here the CDR3 DNA reads TGTGCCAGCGGCCATGGGCGGGAGCTCACAGATACGCAGTATTTT. Full variable domain (remainder filled in from reference TRBV9 and TRBJ2-3): DSGVTQTPKHLITATGQRVTLRCSPRSGDLSVYWYQQSLDQGLQFLIQYYNGEERAKGNILERFSAQQFPDLHSELNLSSLELGDSALYFCASGHGRELTDTQYFGPGTRLTVL.